This T cell receptor (beta chain) was recorded in a study of T cell repertoires in breast cancer (TCRdb year 2016). Regarding the complete study: Samples profiled in the study came from tumors, lymph nodes and peripheral blood lymphocytes of breast cancer patients, along with peripheral blood from healthy control donors. The majority of the 21 patient tumors analyzed for shared TCRs were ER+/PR+. The controls were nine healthy donors whose age range was similar to that of the patients. Sequencing yielded on average around 520,000 sequences per sample and 9.5 to 10 reads per input cell. The study reasoned that TCRs shared between breast cancer patients would target shared antigens, given breast cancer's low mutational burden and rare common mutations. Tumors and tumor-involved lymph nodes were minced and digested with Liberase and DNase, then filtered through 70-um and 40-um filters. Tumor-free lymph nodes were processed without enzymatic digestion, and blood samples were separated by Ficoll. General study outcomes and caveats: TRBV7 predominance was observed among shared TCRs, which possibly reflected tumor recognition or mispriming bias from eight TRBV7 primers. Discarding singleton TCRs and sampling only part of each tumor may have missed genuine antitumor clones. Emulsion RT-PCR was regarded as qualitative rather than quantitative, because clone recovery was skewed by transcript abundance and primer differences. Possible tumor specificity was suggested for 20 or so TCR pairs that were shared across seven or more patient tumors yet rarely found in control blood. Shared TCRs were encoded by various nucleotide sequences, which suggests selection and expansion based on antigen. Tumor-involved sentinel lymph nodes shared about fourfold more TCRs with matched tumor repertoires than tumor-free nodes (roughly 8% versus 2%).

The library was built by means of emulsion pairing. Unpaired genes were suppressed in a second nested PCR with blocking oligos, after which Illumina adaptors and barcodes were added in a third nested PCR. Each emulsion RT-PCR master mix contained about 5,000-250,000 T cells, with C-region, Stepout and V-region primers. Emulsions were generated with the Micellula Emulsion and Purification Kit, and RT-PCR used Qiagen OneStep RT-PCR reagents. Pooled libraries were sequenced on an Illumina MiSeq with paired-end 2 x 250 reads. Under the source paper's analysis protocol: Read pairs were joined in Galaxy and clipped at the engineered overlap into separate alpha and beta files; unclipped reads were discarded. Alpha-beta pairs were assigned with CompleteTCR, a MiTCR-based pipeline that links chains sharing read cluster identifiers using an R script. TCR sequences observed only once, about 1-3.1%, were removed as potential sequencing errors. Clones were called with MiXCR by TCRdb after fastp trimmed the public reads at Q25, and only in-frame beta chains were retained. Rows merge per CDR3 protein into single entries with the most common DNA and genes. The V and J calls, along with clone size, are taken from TCRdb and not from the paper's own processing. In this sample the table shows approximately 37,000 distinct CDR3 sequences, about 48% of which occur a single time. The ten largest clones capture about 60% of the sample.

The study used an expanded emulsion RT-PCR method with primers for all TCR V genes to analyze paired alpha-beta TCRs of CD8+ T cells. Before emulsion RT-PCR, CD8+ T cells were isolated with a CD8 positive selection kit and incubated overnight in about 9.8 IU/mL IL-2. From the cysteine up to the phenylalanine, the CDR3 has a length of 15 residues. Only the CDR3 region is kept as DNA, spanning 45 bases read in frame from base 1. The germline V gene yields MNHEY for CDR1 and SVGEGT for CDR2. A note on this clonotype: Which antigen it targets is not known. A junction boundary mismatches the germline segment, possibly from a read error.

This TCR was sampled from a pool of human donors with breast cancer or a healthy control (not recorded which). Input material: CD8+ T cells. The rearranged segments are TRBV6-2 or TRBV6-3 and TRBJ2-2, with TRBD2 as a weak D call on 8 bases. The CDR3 region reads CASRDREGATGGLFF. In nucleotide form, the sequence is TGTGCCAGCAGGGACCGGGAGGGGGCGACCGGGGGGCTGTTTTTT.